The 17 T cell receptor beta chains below come from one sample, sequenced in a study of persistence of HIV-infected CD4 T cells. This was the immunoSEQ version 4 assay in survey mode. Using immunoSEQ multiplex PCR, the repertoire was profiled, and TCRdb retains in-frame clones only, with some absent. Seen here are approximately 32,000 clones, around 82% observed once, and the top ten hold 15% to 20%. No antigen has been identified for these receptors. The stimulus was an HIV-1 Gag 15-mer peptide pool, 0.9 to 1 ug/peptide/mL. CD40L/CD69 double-negative CD45RO-high memory CD4+ T cells were collected. The input for sequencing was CD4+ T cells sorted from PBMCs after approximately 19-hour stimulation, taken from a patient who received antiretroviral therapy. These receptors came from an adult woman with HIV who was CMV-seropositive.

Comment on this clone: At the DNA level, this CDR3 is encoded by other sequences in the same sample as well. The chain employs TRBV12-3 or TRBV12-4 and TRBJ1-5; 7 nucleotides match TRBD1. The V segment lost 4 bases and the J segment 4 bases; nucleotides outside the gene matches: 1. This CDR3 comprises 13 residues. The CDR3 here is CASSSGQNQPQHF. CDR3 coding DNA: TGTGCCAGCAGTTCGGGACAGAATCAGCCCCAGCATTTT.

This rearrangement joins TRBV2 to TRBJ2-7, with unresolved D. Trimming pared 6 bases from V and 5 bases from J, leaving 14 bases between. The CDR3 length is 13 residues. From germline, CDR1 is SNHLY and CDR2 FYNNEI. CDR3 protein: CASRDPLGHEQYF. CDR3 coding DNA: TGTGCCAGCAGGGACCCCTTAGGACACGAGCAGTACTTC.

Note on this clone: Given a much more abundant clone one base away, this may be a read error. The V call is TRBV19, the J call TRBJ2-7; D is possibly TRBD2 (6 bases). The germline CDR1 and CDR2 sequences are LNHDA and SQIVND (reference sequence). V was pared by 8 bases and J by 3 bases, with 8 bases between. The CDR3 totals 11 residues. CDR3 sequence: CASGTHYEQYF. In DNA, the CDR3 is TGTGCCAGTGGGACTCACTACGAGCAGTACTTC.

The rearrangement uses TRBV11-2 and TRBJ2-1; 8 nucleotides line up with TRBD2. Losses at the gene ends were 1 base for V and 5 bases for J; bases not matched to a gene: 16. The CDR3 covers 19 residues. Germline V gene sequence: CDR1 SGHAT, CDR2 FQNNGV. The CDR3 reads CASSLGFKSRTSPHNEQFF. The CDR3 DNA reads as TGTGCCAGCAGCTTAGGGTTTAAGTCCCGGACTAGCCCTCACAATGAGCAGTTCTTC.

This chain uses TRBV5-1 with TRBJ2-5, with 12 bases fitting TRBD2. The CDR3 covers 18 residues. The junction had 11 bases not matched to a gene; V was cut back by 0 bases and J by 5 bases. CDR1 SGHRS and CDR2 YFSETQ come from the germline V gene. The DNA for the CDR3 is TGCGCCAGCAGCTTGGGACTAGCGGGAGAAGTATCGGGGGAGACCCAGTACTTC. Encoded protein: CASSLGLAGEVSGETQYF.

This clone was recorded a few times. A junction boundary mismatches the germline segment, possibly from a read error. This chain connects TRBV20-1 to TRBJ1-2; tentatively, D is TRBD1 (5 bases). There are 11 residues in the CDR3. Germline CDR1 and CDR2: DFQATT and SNEGSKA (reference sequence). The CDR3 reads CSARQGRENSF. The DNA for the CDR3 is TGCAGTGCTAGACAGGGCAGGGAGAACTCCTTC.

CDR3 in DNA: TGTGCCAGCAGCTCCTTTCCCACGGGCGAGCAGTACTTC. Translated: CASSSFPTGEQYF. The chain joins TRBV5-6 to TRBJ2-7, with D hard to call. The ends were cut back, 3 bases at V and 6 bases at J, with 13 bases in the middle. The CDR3 is made up of 13 amino acids. The germline gives CDR1 SGHDT, CDR2 YYEEEE. The entire variable domain, with the rest obtained from reference TRBV5-6 and TRBJ2-7, is as follows: DAGVTQSPTHLIKTRGQQVTLRCSPKSGHDTVSWYQQALGQGPQFIFQYYEEEERQRGNFPDRFSGHQFPNYSSELNVNALLLGDSALYLCASSSFPTGEQYFGPGTRLTVT.

V usage is TRBV20-1 and J usage is TRBJ2-1; D might be TRBD1 (5 bases). Germline CDR1 DFQATT, CDR2 SNEGSKA (reference sequence). This CDR3 is 15 amino acids long. Deletions cut 3 bases from V and 0 bases from J, with 12 bases between. The DNA of the CDR3 is TGCAGTGCTAGTGCTCAAAGGGGCTCCTACAATGAGCAGTTCTTC. It is translated as CSASAQRGSYNEQFF.

V gene TRBV6-5 combines with J gene TRBJ1-3; D may be TRBD1 (6 bases). The CDR3 length is 15 residues. From germline, CDR1 is MNHEY and CDR2 SVGAGI. V lost 5 bases, J lost 8 bases, and 19 bases lay in between. The CDR3 DNA is TGTGCCAGCAGTACCGGCAGGGGTGGTAAGGACACCATATATTTT. Its translation is CASSTGRGGKDTIYF.

The chain employs TRBV28 and TRBJ2-7, with D unresolved. Germline V CDR1 and CDR2: MDHEN, SYDVKM. The CDR3 is 16 residues long. V dropped 4 bases and J dropped 4 bases, with 20 bases sitting between them. In DNA, the CDR3 is TGTGCCAGCAGTTCTTTAGGGCCAGGCTATTCGTACGAGCAGTACTTC. Protein product: CASSSLGPGYSYEQYF.

Only a few counts were recorded for this clone. This chain uses TRBV7-8 with TRBJ1-1; 7 bases match TRBD1. Germline loops: CDR1 SGHVS, CDR2 FQNEAQ. The CDR3 covers 12 residues. V trimming: 5 bases; J trimming: 7 bases; junction bases outside the gene matches: 4. CDR3 bases: TGTGCCAGCAGCCGGACAGGTCTTGAAGCTTTCTTT. Translation: CASSRTGLEAFF.

The chain carries TRBV6-5 and TRBJ2-3, with 7 bases lining up with TRBD1. The CDR3 loop spans 13 amino acids. Looked up from germline, CDR1 is MNHEY and CDR2 is SVGAGI. V lost 2 bases to trimming and J lost 6 bases; unmatched junction nucleotides: 2. The CDR3 loop is CASSYRDSDTQYF. The CDR3 nucleotides read TGTGCCAGCAGTTACCGGGACAGTGATACGCAGTATTTT.

The rearrangement joins TRBV5-1 to TRBJ2-2, with 8 bases lining up with TRBD2. V lost 0 bases and J lost 4; bases outside the gene matches: 5. This CDR3 region has 16 residues. From germline, CDR1 is SGHRS and CDR2 YFSETQ. The DNA for the CDR3 is TGCGCCAGCAGCTTGGCGCTTAGCGGGACCACCGGGGAGCTGTTTTTT. Its protein is CASSLALSGTTGELFF.

Comment on this clone: Other DNA variants within this sample encode the same CDR3. The chain carries TRBV9 and TRBJ2-2, with unresolved D. CDR1 SGDLS and CDR2 YYNGEE come from the germline V gene. This CDR3 region has 13 residues. Trimming removed 3 bases at V and 1 base at J, with 4 bases between. CDR3 nucleotides: TGTGCCAGCAGCGGAAGGAACACCGGGGAGCTGTTTTTT. Residues: CASSGRNTGELFF.

This CDR3 is CASSQVTGGSYEQYF. The CDR3 coding sequence is TGCGCCAGCAGCCAAGTCACAGGGGGGTCCTACGAGCAGTACTTC. The chain recombines TRBV4-3 with TRBJ2-7, with TRBD1 identical over 8 bases. The germline gives CDR1 LGHNA, CDR2 YSLEER. V trimming: 1 base; J trimming: 1 base; junction bases outside the gene matches: 3. The CDR3 runs 15 residues.

For this clone: The identical CDR3 is also encoded by other nucleotide sequences in the sample. This rearrangement joins TRBV5-1 to TRBJ1-1; possible D gene TRBD1, 6 bases. Trimming stripped 0 bases from V and 3 bases from J, with 6 bases between. Germline V gene data show CDR1 as SGHRS and CDR2 as YFSETQ. This CDR3 has 13 residues. The CDR3 loop is CASSLGQDTEAFF. The CDR3 region has the DNA TGCGCCAGCAGCTTGGGACAGGACACTGAAGCTTTCTTT.

The chain recombines TRBV3-1 (or the pseudogene TRBV3-2) with TRBJ1-5; D gene unclear. The length of the CDR3 is 16 residues. In germline, CDR1 is LGHDT, CDR2 YNNKEL (reference sequence). Trimming cost V 1 base and J 0 bases, with 10 bases left between them. The CDR3 loop is CASSQGDGDSNQPQHF. CDR3 coding DNA: TGTGCCAGCAGCCAAGGAGACGGCGATAGCAATCAGCCCCAGCATTTT.